Listed here are 17 T cell receptor beta chains from one sample, sequenced in a study of CD8 T cells in Susac syndrome. Reverse transcription of about 0.5 to 1 ug RNA was carried out with random hexamers. MiXCR was run by TCRdb on the immunoSEQ multiplex PCR reads, yielding one entry per CDR3 protein. Of 100,000 to 150,000 distinct CDR3 sequences listed, roughly 80% are singletons. The sample comprised CD8+ T cells from PBMCs. These receptors originate from a human donor with multiple sclerosis.

V and J are TRBV4-1 and TRBJ1-1; 8 nucleotides line up with TRBD1. The CDR3 runs to 17 residues. J gave up 7 bases and V 1 base, and 14 bases lay outside the gene matches. Germline CDR1 and CDR2: MGHRA and YSYEKL. DNA of the CDR3: TGCGCCAGCAGCCAAGTTCTAGGGCAGACAGGGGCTGGTGAAGCTTTCTTT. It yields the protein CASSQVLGQTGAGEAFF.

The chain recombines TRBV10-3 with TRBJ2-5; 7 bases map to TRBD1. After removal of 10 bases from V and 2 bases from J, the junction contained 4 bases not matched to a gene. The CDR3 spans 12 residues. The germline CDR1 and CDR2 sequences are ENHRY and SYGVKD. CDR3 sequence reads: CATMGQQETQYF. In nucleotides, the CDR3 is TGTGCCACCATGGGACAGCAAGAGACCCAGTACTTC.

This clonotype was seen a single time. The chain joins TRBV12-3 or TRBV12-4 to TRBJ2-1, with 10 bases matching TRBD1. J was trimmed by 3 bases and V by 6 bases; bases with no gene match: 2. The CDR3 is 14 residues long. The CDR3 is CASSRTGGYNEQFF. CDR3 sequence (DNA): TGTGCCAGCAGCCGGACAGGGGGCTACAATGAGCAGTTCTTC.

This rearrangement joins TRBV6-5 to TRBJ2-7; TRBD1 agrees at 8 bases. The ends lost 5 bases at V and 0 bases at J; junction bases unmatched: 6. CDR1 is MNHEY, CDR2 SVGAGI, per germline. The CDR3 totals 15 residues. The DNA of the CDR3 is TGTGCCAGCAGTCTACGACAGGGGATCTCCTACGAGCAGTACTTC. It yields the protein CASSLRQGISYEQYF.

The chain employs TRBV6-5 and TRBJ1-1; maybe TRBD1 (5 bases). The germline V gene has CDR1 MNHEY and CDR2 SVGAGI. The V end was cut by 2 bases, the J end by 6 bases, with 13 bases between. The CDR3 covers 14 residues. The CDR3 DNA sequence: TGTGCCAGCAGTTACGGGGCCGGTCGGGCTGAAGCTTTCTTT. Amino acid sequence: CASSYGAGRAEAFF.

This chain links TRBV7-8 with TRBJ1-1; D uncertain. The CDR3 runs 15 residues. V was clipped by 1 base and J by 3 bases, with 12 bases between them. Looked up from germline, CDR1 is SGHVS and CDR2 is FQNEAQ. The CDR3 is CASSLVDPRDTEAFF. The CDR3 DNA is TGTGCCAGCAGCTTAGTAGACCCCAGAGACACTGAAGCTTTCTTT. Based on the CDR3 plus reference TRBV7-8 and TRBJ1-1, the full variable domain is GAGVSQSPRYKVAKRGQDVALRCDPISGHVSLFWYQQALGQGPEFLTYFQNEAQLDKSGLPSDRFFAERPEGSVSTLKIQRTQQEDSAVYLCASSLVDPRDTEAFFGQGTRLTVV.

The J gene is TRBJ1-1, the V gene TRBV7-9, with D uncertain. Per germline, CDR1 SEHNR and CDR2 FQNEAQ (reference sequence). The V and J ends lost 4 bases and 1 base respectively, with 16 bases between them. CDR3 size: 16 residues. DNA of the CDR3: TGTGCCAGCAGCTCCCCCCAAGGACTGACGAACACTGAAGCTTTCTTT. It translates to CASSSPQGLTNTEAFF.

In its sample, this clonotype was seen once. The chain links TRBV5-1 to TRBJ2-1, with D perhaps matching TRBD1 (5 bases). The CDR3 sequence is 14 residues long. With 4 bases removed from V and 8 bases from J, the gap between germline ends came to 16 bases. The germline V gene has CDR1 SGHRS and CDR2 YFSETQ. The chain's CDR3 is CASSVAGQGHEQFF. DNA of the CDR3: TGCGCCAGCAGCGTTGCCGGACAAGGCCATGAGCAGTTCTTC.

The chain uses TRBV6-5 and TRBJ2-7; possibly TRBD2 for D (5 bases). Germline CDR1 is MNHEY and CDR2 is SVGAGI. Trimming shortened V by 0 bases and J by 3 bases, and 6 bases separated the two germline ends. The CDR3 has 13 amino acids. CDR3 nucleotide sequence: TGTGCCAGCAGTTACTCTGAGGGCTACGAGCAGTACGTC. Translated: CASSYSEGYEQYV.

This rearrangement joins TRBV12-3 or TRBV12-4 to TRBJ2-1; D is uncertain. The CDR3 contains 11 residues. V shed 7 bases and J shed 5 bases, with 6 bases lying between them. The CDR3 loop reads CASTVNNEQFF. In nucleotides, the CDR3 is TGTGCCAGCACGGTAAACAATGAGCAGTTCTTC.

As DNA, the CDR3 is TGTGCCAGCAGCCAAGTCGGCGGGGGACTGAGTTATGGCTACACCTTC. Its protein is CASSQVGGGLSYGYTF. The rearrangement uses TRBV14 and TRBJ1-2, with D perhaps TRBD1 (5 bases). V gave up 1 base and J gave up 5 bases, with 17 bases separating them. The CDR3 sequence is 16 residues long. From germline, CDR1 is SGHDN and CDR2 FVKESK.

For this clonotype: Without the conserved terminal phenylalanine or tryptophan, this CDR3 likely stems from a read error. It is unclear where the CDR3 begins or ends on the DNA, so no DNA is shown, and the CDR3 is as TCRdb lists it. The rearrangement links TRBV19 to TRBJ1-2; the table assigns TRBD1, which was not confirmed against the DNA. Germline V gives CDR1 LNHDA, CDR2 SQIVND (reference sequence). The CDR3 is 9 amino acids long, termini counted. The CDR3 here is CASKGGRMI.

This chain connects TRBV3-1 to TRBJ1-3; D gene ambiguous. Trimming shortened V by 1 base and J by 1 base, and 23 bases separated the two germline ends. The CDR3 length is 20 residues. CDR1 is LGHDT and CDR2 is YNNKEL in the germline V gene (reference sequence). The CDR3 spells CASSQVDSRLTTVSGNTIYF. The CDR3 DNA sequence: TGTGCCAGCAGCCAAGTTGATTCCCGACTGACCACAGTATCTGGAAACACCATATATTTT.

This clonotype was seen more than once but under ten times. The chain combines TRBV7-9 with TRBJ2-5; no reliable D call. Germline V gene lookup returns CDR1 SEHNR and CDR2 FQNEAQ (reference sequence). The V end was cut by 8 bases, the J end by 1 base, with 14 bases between. This CDR3 is built from 14 residues. The CDR3 is CASGSPSIQETQYF. The DNA of the CDR3 is TGTGCCAGCGGTTCGCCCTCTATCCAAGAGACCCAGTACTTC.

The table lists this clonotype with a few counts. V usage is TRBV5-6 and J usage is TRBJ2-2, with D tentatively TRBD2 (5 bases). The germline V gene has CDR1 SGHDT and CDR2 YYEEEE. With 0 bases removed from V and 3 bases from J, the gap between germline ends came to 15 bases. This CDR3 region has 17 residues. The DNA for the CDR3 is TGTGCCAGCAGCTTGGCGGGGTTTTTAGTTGACACCGGGGAGCTGTTTTTT. Translation gives CASSLAGFLVDTGELFF.

The V and J genes are TRBV7-9 and TRBJ2-7, with 7 bases aligning to TRBD1. The CDR3 runs 15 residues. Germline CDR1 SEHNR, CDR2 FQNEAQ (reference sequence). J lost 0 bases, V lost 5 bases, and 7 bases had no gene match. In DNA, the CDR3 is TGTGCCAGCAGCGTAGAAGACAGGGCCTCCTACGAGCAGTACTTC. Amino acids: CASSVEDRASYEQYF. Full variable domain (missing parts from reference TRBV7-9 and TRBJ2-7): DTGVSQNPRHKITKRGQNVTFRCDPISEHNRLYWYRQTLGQGPEFLTYFQNEAQLEKSRLLSDRFSAERPKGSFSTLEIQRTEQGDSAMYLCASSVEDRASYEQYFGPGTRLTVT.

This clonotype was picked up a small number of times. V usage is TRBV2 and J usage is TRBJ2-1; D is possibly TRBD1 or TRBD2 (6 bases each). V was shortened by 6 bases and J by 8 bases, with 17 bases between the two germline ends. The CDR3 sequence is 14 residues long. From germline, CDR1 is SNHLY and CDR2 FYNNEI. DNA for the CDR3: TGTGCCAGCAGCTCGCCCCACGGGGGCGATGAGCAGTTCTTC. Encoded protein: CASSSPHGGDEQFF.